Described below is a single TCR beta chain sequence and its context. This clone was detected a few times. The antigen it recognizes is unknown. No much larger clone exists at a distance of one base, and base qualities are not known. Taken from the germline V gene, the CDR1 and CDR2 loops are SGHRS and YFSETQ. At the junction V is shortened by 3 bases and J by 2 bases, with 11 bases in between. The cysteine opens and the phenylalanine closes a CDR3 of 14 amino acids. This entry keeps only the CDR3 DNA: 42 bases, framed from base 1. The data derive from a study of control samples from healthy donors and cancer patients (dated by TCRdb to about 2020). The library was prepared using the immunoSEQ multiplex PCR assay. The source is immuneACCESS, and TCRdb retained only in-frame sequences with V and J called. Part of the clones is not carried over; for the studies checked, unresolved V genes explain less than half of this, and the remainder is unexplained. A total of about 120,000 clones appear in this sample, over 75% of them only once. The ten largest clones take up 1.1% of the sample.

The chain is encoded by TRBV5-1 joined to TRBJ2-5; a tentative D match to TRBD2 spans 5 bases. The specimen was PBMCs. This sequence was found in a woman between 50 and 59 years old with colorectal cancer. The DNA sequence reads TGCGCCAGCAGCTCACTAGTTGAACAAGAGACCCAGTACTTC. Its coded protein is CASSSLVEQETQYF.